This TCR beta chain was recorded in a study of cytomegalovirus exposure and HLA in healthy donors (dated by TCRdb to 2016 to 2017). For context, the study as a whole: According to a later analysis, the 110 or so validation repertoires were produced on the same platform as the 666 repertoires of the first cohort. To predict cytomegalovirus infection status, the study brought together high-throughput TCR immunosequencing, statistical association of individual TCRs with disease status, and machine learning. Besides the first cohort of 550 to 750 subjects, a separate validation cohort made up of some 110 different subjects was used. The study was designed to test whether signatures of past pathogen exposure could be identified by cataloging public T cell receptors. The full study reports these points: A later analysis had no HLA typing for the validation cohort, so co-occurrence there was scored across all 110 or so repertoires. Three of the identified cytomegalovirus-associated TCR beta chains were confirmed in vitro to be specific for cytomegalovirus antigens. It was suggested by the authors that the approach could potentially be generalized to other disease states and immunological phenotypes. The classifier was reported to diagnose cytomegalovirus status with high specificity and sensitivity in both the original and validation cohorts. A total of roughly 160 TCR beta chains were listed by the study as associated with cytomegalovirus. Most TCR sequences were observed very rarely across donors, whereas some public TCRs were present in many individuals. In a later analysis, TCRs clustered in the first cohort were found to also tend to co-occur in the approximately 110 validation repertoires, with over 90% of cluster scores above 0.

In regard to this clone: Its binding antigen is unknown. Base qualities are missing; no much larger clone stands one base away.

Libraries came from the immunoSEQ multiplex PCR assay. The study's own analysis went as follows. A statistical classification framework was built for diagnosing cytomegalovirus status from the catalog of TCR beta chain sequences. The table comes from immuneACCESS by way of TCRdb, which keeps in-frame sequences with V and J called. Part of the clones is missing from these tables; in studies checked, under half for an unresolved V gene and the rest for unknown reasons. The DNA gave D and trimming, while V, J and clone size come from that table. The sample data list around 400,000 clones, and approximately 90% of these were observed just once. Approximately 0.8% of the sample rests with the top ten. CDR1 and CDR2 are drawn from the germline V gene: MNHNS, SASEGT. The CDR3 numbers 14 residues from cysteine through phenylalanine. The only DNA kept is the CDR3, 42 bases in frame from the first base. The germline ends are 9 bases apart after V is trimmed by 1 base and J by 3 bases.

Separate from the approximately 700-subject first cohort, the validation cohort of more than 90 subjects was the group to which the donors belonged. Sequenced: PBMCs. The rearranged chain carries TRBV6-1 and TRBJ1-2, with the D gene not clear enough to name. This TCR was recovered from a woman aged 18-30 years in good health and CMV-seronegative. The bases are TGTGCCAGCAGTGAAGAACTGAGCTACTATGGCTACACCTTC. Its translation reads: CASSEELSYYGYTF.